This T cell receptor beta chain was documented in a study of cytomegalovirus exposure and HLA in healthy donors. Study details: In a later analysis, it was reported that the 90 to 150 validation repertoires had been produced on the same platform as the roughly 700 repertoires belonging to the first cohort.

TCRdb's table, derived via immunoSEQ multiplex PCR, lists solely in-frame clones and lacks some. The sample contains 150,000 or so clones, approximately 89% of which appear only once. General study results and limits: For cytomegalovirus status, the classifier reportedly gave diagnoses with high specificity and sensitivity. Cytomegalovirus association was assigned to over 150 TCR beta chains.

As for this clone: Its specificity is not known.

The CDR3 totals 16 residues. The germline V gene has CDR1 LNHNV and CDR2 YYDKDF (reference sequence). Losses at the gene ends were 2 bases for V and 5 bases for J; bases not matched to a gene: 11. The sample taken for sequencing was PBMCs. The rearrangement joins TRBV15 to TRBJ2-5, with 7 bases that match TRBD1. This TCR was recovered from a young man in good health and CMV-seropositive. In DNA, the CDR3 is TGTGCCACCAGCAGACGACAGGGCGCGCCGGGGGAGACCCAGTACTTC. It yields the protein CATSRRQGAPGETQYF.